The 21 T cell receptor beta chains in this list originate from one sample, sequenced in a study of T cell responses to AZD1222 COVID-19 vaccine. This table comes from immunoSEQ multiplex PCR, and its TCRdb copy is limited to in-frame clones, with some not included. The data contain roughly 130,000 clones, under 95% of them seen just once; the ten biggest clones take up about 2.1%. The material sequenced was peripheral blood, taken on day 0 of AZD1222 vaccination. Receptors were obtained from an adult in good health.

The V gene is TRBV28, the J gene TRBJ1-2, with D hard to call. Looked up from germline, CDR1 is MDHEN and CDR2 is SYDVKM. Trimming stripped 2 bases from V and 4 bases from J, with 11 bases between. The CDR3 runs to 14 residues. The CDR3 nucleotides are TGTGCCAGCAGTTTAAACCACCGAATCTATGGCTACACCTTC. It is translated as CASSLNHRIYGYTF.

V gene TRBV18 combines with J gene TRBJ1-2; 8 bases align to TRBD1. Germline trimming cut 0 bases from V and 5 bases from J; bases unmatched to any gene: 5. Germline V gene data show CDR1 as KGHSH and CDR2 as LQKENI. The CDR3 consists of 15 residues. CDR3 residues: CASSPPTGDGYGYTF. CDR3 DNA sequence: TGTGCCAGCTCACCACCGACAGGGGACGGTTATGGCTACACCTTC.

This clone occurred once. The V and J genes are TRBV6-6 and TRBJ2-5; 7 bases align to TRBD1. Germline V gene sequence: CDR1 MNHNY, CDR2 SVGAGI (reference sequence). The CDR3 covers 13 residues. V shed 7 bases and J 3 bases; nucleotides not matched to a gene: 5. The CDR3 DNA reads TGTGCCAGCAACGGACAGGCGGAAGAGACCCAGTACTTC. This translates into CASNGQAEETQYF.

The CDR3 reads CASSPALGHQYF. The DNA for the CDR3 is TGTGCCAGTAGCCCTGCCCTGGGGCACCAGTATTTT. J is TRBJ2-3 and V is TRBV19; D possibly corresponds to TRBD1 (5 bases). The germline CDR1 and CDR2 sequences are LNHDA and SQIVND (reference sequence). The germline V and J ends were trimmed by 6 bases and 12 bases, with 16 bases remaining between them. This CDR3 has 12 amino acids.

The chain carries TRBV5-8 and TRBJ2-6; no definite D call. Germline V gives CDR1 SGHTS, CDR2 YDEGEE. With 4 bases removed from V and 1 base from J, the gap between germline ends came to 12 bases. This CDR3 contains 16 residues. The CDR3 loop is CASSLTQGSGANVLTF. Here the CDR3 DNA reads TGTGCCAGCAGCCTTACACAAGGATCTGGGGCCAACGTCCTGACTTTC.

The chain has TRBV9 and TRBJ1-6, with D possibly being TRBD1 (5 bases). CDR3 length: 15 amino acids. CDR1 is SGDLS, CDR2 YYNGEE, per germline. V was clipped by 0 bases and J by 8 bases, with 12 bases between them. The CDR3 reads CASSVGTGGYSPLHF. The CDR3 region has the DNA TGTGCCAGCAGCGTAGGAACAGGCGGTTATTCACCCCTCCACTTT.

This chain links TRBV6-6 with TRBJ2-3; D not certain. V was pared by 8 bases and J by 6 bases, with 12 bases between. Germline V lookup: CDR1 MNHNY, CDR2 SVGAGI (reference sequence). CDR3 length equals 12 residues. The CDR3 coding sequence is TGTGCCAGCTGCGTATCGGCGGATACGCAGTATTTT. Protein product: CASCVSADTQYF.

The chain is built from TRBV11-1 and TRBJ1-1, with D uncertain. The length of the CDR3 is 14 residues. Germline CDR1 reads SGHAT; CDR2 reads FQDESV (reference sequence). With 5 bases removed from V and 4 bases from J, the gap between germline ends came to 14 bases. As DNA, the CDR3 is TGTGCCAGCAGCCCCCCTTGGGGTTTCACTGAAGCTTTCTTT. Protein product: CASSPPWGFTEAFF.

The chain recombines TRBV4-1 with TRBJ1-3, with a tentative D call TRBD1 (5 bases). Trimming removed 1 base at V and 0 bases at J, with 13 bases between. The CDR3 extends over 17 amino acids. The V gene's germline CDR1 is MGHRA and CDR2 YSYEKL. The CDR3 DNA sequence: TGCGCCAGCAGCCAAGTTCAGGGTTGGCGCTCTGGAAACACCATATATTTT. Translating it yields CASSQVQGWRSGNTIYF.

The V and J genes are TRBV19 and TRBJ1-4; 10 bases map to TRBD1. Germline V gene lookup returns CDR1 LNHDA and CDR2 SQIVND (reference sequence). CDR3 length equals 15 residues. The V and J ends lost 5 bases and 8 bases, in that order; junction bases with no gene match: 8. As DNA, the CDR3 is TGTGCCAGTAGTGCACCGGGACAGGGGACGGAAAAACTGTTTTTT. Translation: CASSAPGQGTEKLFF.

The CDR3 DNA sequence: TGTGCCAGCAGCTTCCCGGGACTAGCGGGGGGGACATACAATGAGCAGTTCTTC. It specifies CASSFPGLAGGTYNEQFF. The V gene is TRBV7-6, the J gene TRBJ2-1; 16 bases are shared with TRBD2. Germline CDR1 is SGHVS and CDR2 is FNYEAQ. This CDR3 has 18 amino acids. V was pared by 3 bases and J by 4 bases, with 6 bases of the junction left unmatched.

This clone was recorded only once. The chain recombines TRBV6-4 with TRBJ2-3; 7 nucleotides align to TRBD1. The germline V gene has CDR1 MRHNA and CDR2 SNTAGT. The CDR3 loop spans 13 amino acids. Trimming at V came to 0 bases and at J to 9 bases, leaving 3 bases not matched to a gene. The CDR3 sequence is CASSDSTGDTQYF. The CDR3 DNA is TGTGCCAGCAGTGACTCAACAGGGGACACGCAGTATTTT.

A single count supports this clone. The chain couples TRBV19 to TRBJ2-3, with 8 bases that match TRBD1. J gave up 1 base and V 5 bases, and 8 bases lay outside the gene matches. CDR1 and CDR2 from the germline V gene are LNHDA and SQIVND (reference sequence). The CDR3 covers 16 residues. CDR3 DNA sequence: TGTGCCAGTAGTTTCCCCGGGGGACAGGGCACAGATACGCAGTATTTT. The encoded protein is CASSFPGGQGTDTQYF.

The rearrangement joins TRBV3-1 (or the pseudogene TRBV3-2) to TRBJ2-7; 8 positions match TRBD1. Germline values: CDR1 LGHDT, CDR2 YNNKEL (reference sequence). Germline trimming cut 4 bases from V and 0 bases from J; bases unmatched to any gene: 5. There are 15 residues in the CDR3. In DNA form, the CDR3 reads TGTGCCAGCAGCCCCGGGACAGGAGTCTCCTACGAGCAGTACTTC. Amino acid sequence: CASSPGTGVSYEQYF.

V and J are TRBV2 and TRBJ1-2, with 10 bases lining up with TRBD1. After removal of 6 bases from V and 3 bases from J, the junction contained 13 bases not matched to a gene. The CDR3 extends over 17 amino acids. Germline V CDR1 and CDR2: SNHLY, FYNNEI. In nucleotides, the CDR3 is TGTGCCAGCAGCGGGGACAGGGGACGGGTGTTGGACTATGGCTACACCTTC. It yields the protein CASSGDRGRVLDYGYTF. The full variable domain, completed using reference TRBV2 and TRBJ1-2, is EPEVTQTPSHQVTQMGQEVILRCVPISNHLYFYWYRQILGQKVEFLVSFYNNEISEKSEIFDDQFSVERPDGSNFTLKIRSTKLEDSAMYFCASSGDRGRVLDYGYTFGSGTRLTVV.

V and J are TRBV7-9 and TRBJ1-6; D is possibly TRBD1 (5 bases). The CDR3 is 15 residues long. V lost 1 base and J 7 bases, leaving 11 bases between the germline ends. Germline V CDR1 and CDR2: SEHNR, FQNEAQ (reference sequence). CDR3 DNA: TGTGCCAGCAGCTTAGTGGCAGGGAGGAATTCACCCCTCCACTTT. It yields the protein CASSLVAGRNSPLHF.

The V call is TRBV6-2 or TRBV6-3, the J call TRBJ2-5; D is unclear. The germline V and J ends were trimmed by 5 bases and 2 bases, with 12 bases remaining between them. The CDR3 extends over 14 amino acids. Germline V gives CDR1 MNHEY, CDR2 SVGEGT. The CDR3 DNA reads TGTGCCAGCAGTGGCTGGACGGTACAAGAGACCCAGTACTTC. Protein sequence: CASSGWTVQETQYF.

The J gene is TRBJ1-1, the V gene TRBV12-3 or TRBV12-4; 7 bases fit TRBD1. V shed 6 bases, J shed 8 bases, and the junction held 9 bases outside the gene matches. CDR3 length: 13 residues. Here the CDR3 reads CASSTLPGQEAFF. The CDR3 DNA reads as TGTGCCAGCAGCACTCTCCCGGGACAGGAAGCTTTCTTT.

This sequence joins TRBV25-1 and TRBJ1-4, with no clear D. V was shortened by 6 bases and J by 8 bases, with 10 bases between the two germline ends. Germline lookup yields CDR1 MGHDK and CDR2 SYGVNS. This CDR3 spans 12 amino acids. The CDR3: CASSLVNEKLFF. The CDR3 coding sequence is TGTGCCAGCAGCCTAGTCAACGAAAAACTGTTTTTT.

The chain couples TRBV11-2 to TRBJ1-2, with TRBD1 matching 7 bases. The trim removed 1 base at V and 0 bases at J, leaving 5 bases unmatched. Germline V lookup: CDR1 SGHAT, CDR2 FQNNGV. The CDR3 runs to 16 residues. The CDR3 DNA reads as TGTGCCAGCAGCTTAGCCGCAGGGGGAGCTAACTATGGCTACACCTTC. It encodes CASSLAAGGANYGYTF. The entire variable domain, with the rest obtained from reference TRBV11-2 and TRBJ1-2, is as follows: EAGVAQSPRYKIIEKRQSVAFWCNPISGHATLYWYQQILGQGPKLLIQFQNNGVVDDSQLPKDRFSAERLKGVDSTLKIQPAKLEDSAVYLCASSLAAGGANYGYTFGSGTRLTVV.

This sequence joins TRBV2 and TRBJ1-6; the D is unclear. Germline CDR1 and CDR2: SNHLY and FYNNEI. The length of the CDR3 is 13 residues. V lost 6 bases, J lost 2 bases, and 5 bases lay in between. Here the CDR3 DNA reads TGTGCCAGCAGAAGAACCTATAATTCACCCCTCCACTTT. Amino acids: CASRRTYNSPLHF.